This is a list of T cell receptor beta chains from one sample in a study of T cell repertoires in cytomegalovirus infection. Via MiXCR, TCRdb re-called the reads, giving one row per CDR3 protein. This sample has hundreds of thousands of distinct CDR3 sequences; around 32% occur once, and the top ten carry around a sixth. No antigen has been identified for these receptors. The sequenced sample was cultured PBMCs, obtained from culture after CMV antigen stimulation. Every receptor here comes from a human donor in good health (CMV status not recorded). Some clones in this sample may be carry-over from other donors' samples. The CDR3 runs from the conserved cysteine through the conserved F or W. The D gene is left open where the match is weak. Only some rows state a clone size, as once, few, many or a class for expanded clones.

CDR3 length: 15; clone size: many; J gene: TRBJ2-3; V gene: TRBV7-2; D gene: .; CDR3 DNA: TGTGCCAGCAGCTTATGGGGCTCTAGCACAGATACGCAGTATTTT; CDR3 protein: CASSLWGSSTDTQYF
CDR3 length: 14; clone size: .; J gene: TRBJ1-3; V gene: TRBV7-2; D gene: .; CDR3 DNA: TGTGCCAGCAGCCCACTGCAATCTGGAAACACCATATATTTT; CDR3 protein: CASSPLQSGNTIYF
CDR3 length: 14; clone size: .; J gene: TRBJ2-2; V gene: TRBV7-2; D gene: .; CDR3 DNA: TGTGCCAGCAGCTTAATGAGGAACACCGGGGAGCTGTTTTTT; CDR3 protein: CASSLMRNTGELFF
CDR3 length: 16; clone size: few; J gene: TRBJ1-2; V gene: TRBV27; D gene: .; CDR3 DNA: TGTGCCAGCAGTTTATTCTACGGGTCCGCTAACTATGGCTACACCTTC; CDR3 protein: CASSLFYGSANYGYTF
CDR3 length: 14; clone size: few; J gene: TRBJ1-1; V gene: TRBV7-2; D gene: .; CDR3 DNA: TGTGCCAGCAGCTTCGACTCAGGACCTGGGGAAGCTTTCTTT; CDR3 protein: CASSFDSGPGEAFF
CDR3 length: 14; clone size: many; J gene: TRBJ1-2; V gene: TRBV7-2; D gene: .; CDR3 DNA: TGTGCCAGCAGCTTAGTTGGAGGGAAAACCGGCTACACCTTC; CDR3 protein: CASSLVGGKTGYTF
CDR3 length: 12; clone size: .; J gene: TRBJ1-1; V gene: TRBV6-5; D gene: .; CDR3 DNA: TGTGCCAGCAGTTCCGAGGGCCGTGGGGCTTTCTTT; CDR3 protein: CASSSEGRGAFF
CDR3 length: 16; clone size: few; J gene: TRBJ2-4; V gene: TRBV27; D gene: .; CDR3 DNA: TGTGCCAGCAGTTCCCTTATAGACGTACCCAAAAACATTCAGTACTTC; CDR3 protein: CASSSLIDVPKNIQYF
CDR3 length: 16; clone size: .; J gene: TRBJ2-3; V gene: TRBV19; D gene: TRBD2; CDR3 DNA: TGTGCCAGTACCACCCGGGGGGGTTCTAGCACAGATACGCAGTATTTT; CDR3 protein: CASTTRGGSSTDTQYF
CDR3 length: 14; clone size: .; J gene: TRBJ2-7; V gene: TRBV6-2/TRBV6-3; D gene: .; CDR3 DNA: TGTGCCAGCAGCGGATACTCGGGCCTTTACGAGCAGTACTTC; CDR3 protein: CASSGYSGLYEQYF
CDR3 length: 15; clone size: .; J gene: TRBJ1-1; V gene: TRBV10-3; D gene: .; CDR3 DNA: TGTGCCATCAGTCAGATACCGGGGGAAAACACTGAAGCTTTCTTT; CDR3 protein: CAISQIPGENTEAFF
CDR3 length: 15; clone size: many; J gene: TRBJ1-2; V gene: TRBV7-2; D gene: .; CDR3 DNA: TGTGCCAGCAGCTTAGGGCAGGGCAGGGTCTATGGCTACACCTTC; CDR3 protein: CASSLGQGRVYGYTF
CDR3 length: 15; clone size: .; J gene: TRBJ2-1; V gene: TRBV5-4; D gene: .; CDR3 DNA: TGTGCCAGCAGCCCGGGACTCTCGGAAGTCAATGAGCAGTTCTTC; CDR3 protein: CASSPGLSEVNEQFF
CDR3 length: 13; clone size: .; J gene: TRBJ2-1; V gene: TRBV6-8; D gene: .; CDR3 DNA: TGTGCCAGCAGTCAGCAGAATTACAATGAGCAGTTCTTC; CDR3 protein: CASSQQNYNEQFF
CDR3 length: 13; clone size: .; J gene: TRBJ1-1; V gene: TRBV12-3/TRBV12-4; D gene: .; CDR3 DNA: TGTGCCAGCAGTTTGGGGTGGGACGGTGAAGCTTTCTTT; CDR3 protein: CASSLGWDGEAFF
CDR3 length: 17; clone size: .; J gene: TRBJ1-4; V gene: TRBV7-8; D gene: .; CDR3 DNA: TGTGCCAGCAGCGGATTTGGATTATCCGGACTTAATGAAAAACTGTTTTTT; CDR3 protein: CASSGFGLSGLNEKLFF
CDR3 length: 12; clone size: .; J gene: TRBJ1-2; V gene: TRBV6-1; D gene: .; CDR3 DNA: TGTGCCAGCAGTGAGGGAGCATATGGCTACACCTTC; CDR3 protein: CASSEGAYGYTF
CDR3 length: 14; clone size: many; J gene: TRBJ2-3; V gene: TRBV7-2; D gene: .; CDR3 DNA: TGTGCCAGCAGCTTCGGGACTAGCACAGATACGCAGTATTTT; CDR3 protein: CASSFGTSTDTQYF
CDR3 length: 15; clone size: few; J gene: TRBJ1-6; V gene: TRBV7-9; D gene: .; CDR3 DNA: TGTGCCAGCAGCCCCTGGACTGGGGGGGAATCACCCCTCCACTTT; CDR3 protein: CASSPWTGGESPLHF
CDR3 length: 16; clone size: few; J gene: TRBJ2-5; V gene: TRBV6-2/TRBV6-3; D gene: .; CDR3 DNA: TGTGCCAGCAGTATACGACAGGGAGGGAGACGAGAGACCCAGTACTTC; CDR3 protein: CASSIRQGGRRETQYF
CDR3 length: 13; clone size: .; J gene: TRBJ1-1; V gene: TRBV6-1; D gene: TRBD1; CDR3 DNA: TGTGCCAGCAGCGGGACAGGGTACGCTGAAGCTTTCTTT; CDR3 protein: CASSGTGYAEAFF
CDR3 length: 15; clone size: .; J gene: TRBJ2-3; V gene: TRBV5-6; D gene: .; CDR3 DNA: TGTGCCAGCAGCCTCTATAGCTCTAGCACAGATACGCAGTATTTT; CDR3 protein: CASSLYSSSTDTQYF
CDR3 length: 15; clone size: many; J gene: TRBJ2-5; V gene: TRBV7-6; D gene: .; CDR3 DNA: TGTGCCAGCAGCTTTCTCGGGAGGGGGCGAGAGACCCAGTACTTC; CDR3 protein: CASSFLGRGRETQYF
CDR3 length: 17; clone size: .; J gene: TRBJ2-1; V gene: TRBV4-1; D gene: TRBD2; CDR3 DNA: TGCGCCAGCAGCCTTGGACTAGCGGGGGTGAACTACAATGAGCAGTTCTTC; CDR3 protein: CASSLGLAGVNYNEQFF
CDR3 length: 15; clone size: .; J gene: TRBJ1-5; V gene: TRBV19; D gene: .; CDR3 DNA: TGTGCCAGTAGTATCCCGGGGCCCAGCGATCAGCCCCAGCATTTT; CDR3 protein: CASSIPGPSDQPQHF
CDR3 length: 12; clone size: .; J gene: TRBJ2-5; V gene: TRBV20-1; D gene: .; CDR3 DNA: TGCAGTGCCCCGAAGAGTTCAGAGACCCAGTACTTC; CDR3 protein: CSAPKSSETQYF
CDR3 length: 14; clone size: many; J gene: TRBJ1-1; V gene: TRBV7-9; D gene: .; CDR3 DNA: TGTGCCAGCAGTCCCGGGGCCTTGAACACTGAAGCTTTCTTT; CDR3 protein: CASSPGALNTEAFF
CDR3 length: 14; clone size: many; J gene: TRBJ2-1; V gene: TRBV7-2; D gene: .; CDR3 DNA: TGTGCCAGCAGCATCTCAAGCTCCTACAATGAGCAGTTCTTC; CDR3 protein: CASSISSSYNEQFF
CDR3 length: 15; clone size: .; J gene: TRBJ2-2; V gene: TRBV2; D gene: TRBD1; CDR3 DNA: TGTGCCGGCAAAACCGGGACAGGGGTTACCGGGGAGCTGTTTTTT; CDR3 protein: CAGKTGTGVTGELFF
CDR3 length: 13; clone size: .; J gene: TRBJ2-7; V gene: TRBV20-1; D gene: .; CDR3 DNA: TGCAGTGCTAGAACGGGGGTCAAAGGAGGGCAGTACTTC; CDR3 protein: CSARTGVKGGQYF
CDR3 length: 16; clone size: few; J gene: TRBJ2-7; V gene: TRBV15; D gene: TRBD2; CDR3 DNA: TGTGCCACCAGCTGGCACCTGACTAGCGGGGCCTACGAGCAGTACTTC; CDR3 protein: CATSWHLTSGAYEQYF
CDR3 length: 14; clone size: few; J gene: TRBJ2-7; V gene: TRBV7-9; D gene: .; CDR3 DNA: TGTGCCAGCAGCCCGGACACTATGACCTACGAGCAGTACTTC; CDR3 protein: CASSPDTMTYEQYF
CDR3 length: 16; clone size: many; J gene: TRBJ2-2; V gene: TRBV7-2; D gene: .; CDR3 DNA: TGTGCCAGCAGCCCAACGACAGGTCGCGGCACCGGGGAGCTGTTTTTT; CDR3 protein: CASSPTTGRGTGELFF
CDR3 length: 16; clone size: few; J gene: TRBJ2-5; V gene: TRBV7-2; D gene: TRBD2; CDR3 DNA: TGTGCCAGCAGTCGGTCCAGCGGGGGGGCTCGTGAGACCCAGTACTTC; CDR3 protein: CASSRSSGGARETQYF
CDR3 length: 13; clone size: .; J gene: TRBJ2-1; V gene: TRBV12-3/TRBV12-4; D gene: .; CDR3 DNA: TGTGCCAGCAGTTCCCATTCTAGGAATGAGCAGTTCTTC; CDR3 protein: CASSSHSRNEQFF
CDR3 length: 16; clone size: .; J gene: TRBJ2-4; V gene: TRBV7-6; D gene: .; CDR3 DNA: TGTGCCAGCAGCTTATTCCCCAGAGTTCGGGAAAACATTCAGTACTTC; CDR3 protein: CASSLFPRVRENIQYF
CDR3 length: 13; clone size: .; J gene: TRBJ2-7; V gene: TRBV18; D gene: .; CDR3 DNA: TGTGCCAGCTCACCAGGCAGACACTACGAGCAGTACTTC; CDR3 protein: CASSPGRHYEQYF
CDR3 length: 13; clone size: .; J gene: TRBJ2-2; V gene: TRBV11-3; D gene: .; CDR3 DNA: TGTGCCAGCAGCCGCTTTAAAACCGGGGAGCTGTTTTTT; CDR3 protein: CASSRFKTGELFF
CDR3 length: 15; clone size: .; J gene: TRBJ2-5; V gene: TRBV5-1; D gene: TRBD2; CDR3 DNA: TGCGCCAGCAGTGACCGCGGGAGGCGGCAAGAGACCCAGTACTTC; CDR3 protein: CASSDRGRRQETQYF
CDR3 length: 14; clone size: .; J gene: TRBJ1-1; V gene: TRBV5-1; D gene: .; CDR3 DNA: TGCGCCAGCAGCTTTAAGGGAGGCGAATCAGAAGCTTTCTTT; CDR3 protein: CASSFKGGESEAFF
CDR3 length: 13; clone size: .; J gene: TRBJ2-3; V gene: TRBV12-3/TRBV12-4; D gene: .; CDR3 DNA: TGTGCCAGCAGTTTAGCTATCTCAGATACGCAGTATTTT; CDR3 protein: CASSLAISDTQYF
CDR3 length: 15; clone size: .; J gene: TRBJ2-1; V gene: TRBV5-5; D gene: TRBD2; CDR3 DNA: TGTGCCAGCAGACGTACGGGGGGAGTCGGCAATGAGCAGTTCTTC; CDR3 protein: CASRRTGGVGNEQFF
CDR3 length: 15; clone size: .; J gene: TRBJ1-6; V gene: TRBV20-1; D gene: .; CDR3 DNA: TGCAGTGCTACGGCAGCACTTCATGGGAATTCACCCCTCCACTTT; CDR3 protein: CSATAALHGNSPLHF
CDR3 length: 15; clone size: few; J gene: TRBJ2-2; V gene: TRBV6-2/TRBV6-3; D gene: TRBD2; CDR3 DNA: TGTGCCAGCAGGAACGGGGGGACGAACACCGGGGAGCTGTTTTTT; CDR3 protein: CASRNGGTNTGELFF
CDR3 length: 16; clone size: once; J gene: TRBJ2-3; V gene: TRBV15; D gene: TRBD2; CDR3 DNA: TGTGCCACCAGCAGGTCCGGCAGCGGGAGAACAGATACGCAGTATTTT; CDR3 protein: CATSRSGSGRTDTQYF
CDR3 length: 16; clone size: .; J gene: TRBJ1-1; V gene: TRBV7-9; D gene: TRBD1; CDR3 DNA: TGTGCCAGCAGCCCCGTGGGGACAGGGTCTGCCACTGAAGCTTTCTTT; CDR3 protein: CASSPVGTGSATEAFF
CDR3 length: 14; clone size: .; J gene: TRBJ2-7; V gene: TRBV4-3; D gene: .; CDR3 DNA: TGCGCCAGCAGCCAAGACAACTACGGCGGGGAGCAGTACTTC; CDR3 protein: CASSQDNYGGEQYF
CDR3 length: 13; clone size: .; J gene: TRBJ2-7; V gene: TRBV6-1; D gene: .; CDR3 DNA: TGTGCCAGCGGCATACCCGGACAGTACGAGCAGTACTTC; CDR3 protein: CASGIPGQYEQYF
CDR3 length: 15; clone size: many; J gene: TRBJ2-5; V gene: TRBV7-2; D gene: TRBD2; CDR3 DNA: TGTGCCAGCAGCCCCCGCGGGGGGGTTGGAGAGACCCAGTACTTC; CDR3 protein: CASSPRGGVGETQYF
CDR3 length: 12; clone size: .; J gene: TRBJ1-1; V gene: TRBV18; D gene: .; CDR3 DNA: TGTGCCAGCTCACCAGAGAACACTGAAGCTTTCTTT; CDR3 protein: CASSPENTEAFF
CDR3 length: 14; clone size: .; J gene: TRBJ2-1; V gene: TRBV5-1; D gene: .; CDR3 DNA: TGCGCCAGCAGCTTGGGTGGGACACCTAATGAGCAGTTCTTC; CDR3 protein: CASSLGGTPNEQFF
CDR3 length: 13; clone size: .; J gene: TRBJ1-5; V gene: TRBV2; D gene: .; CDR3 DNA: TGTGCCAGCAGTGAAGGGGGGCAACAGCCCCAGCATTTT; CDR3 protein: CASSEGGQQPQHF
CDR3 length: 15; clone size: few; J gene: TRBJ2-7; V gene: TRBV29-1; D gene: .; CDR3 DNA: TGCAGCGTTCCCGGGGACCGCGCTGCAAACTACGAGCAGTACTTC; CDR3 protein: CSVPGDRAANYEQYF
CDR3 length: 11; clone size: few; J gene: TRBJ2-7; V gene: TRBV6-5; D gene: .; CDR3 DNA: TGTGCCAGCAGTGGGGAGTACGAGCAGTACTTC; CDR3 protein: CASSGEYEQYF
CDR3 length: 14; clone size: few; J gene: TRBJ1-1; V gene: TRBV10-3; D gene: .; CDR3 DNA: TGTGCCATCAGTGAGCAAATTTCCGGAACTGAAGCTTTCTTT; CDR3 protein: CAISEQISGTEAFF
CDR3 length: 18; clone size: few; J gene: TRBJ1-3; V gene: TRBV7-6; D gene: .; CDR3 DNA: TGTGCCAGCAGCCTCTTGGCCCCGTCGGACTTCTCTGGAAACACCATATATTTT; CDR3 protein: CASSLLAPSDFSGNTIYF